Described below is a single T cell receptor (beta chain) sequence and its context. Per the study methods: Amplification of reference gene primers provided the estimated nucleated cell counts. Measured with immunoSEQ multiplex PCR; TCRdb has only the in-frame clones, and not every one. V, J and clone size are taken as reported in that table, and D and trimming were inferred from the DNA itself. The table includes 150,000 to 200,000 clones, 82% detected once. The germline V gene has CDR1 SGDLS and CDR2 YYNGEE. The CDR3 length is 13 residues. V lost 9 bases, J lost 5 bases, and 18 bases lay in between. The data originate from a study of blood T cell repertoires in COVID-19. Whole-study context: Italy, Spain and the United States were the sources of the convalescent and acute COVID-19 samples. The cDNA or gDNA used as material had been derived from T cells, B-cell-depleted T cells, or PBMCs.

Enrollment of patients from Seattle took place during active infection, with longitudinal follow-up. The V gene is TRBV9, the J gene TRBJ2-7, with a tentative D call TRBD2 (7 bases). This TCR was recovered from a woman aged 55-75 years with COVID-19, enrolled during active disease. What was sequenced was peripheral blood. The CDR3 loop is CATPRMGGHEQYF. The CDR3 DNA follows: TGTGCCACGCCCCGGATGGGGGGGCACGAGCAGTACTTC.